Below, 22 T cell receptor beta chains from the same sample are listed, as sequenced in a study of T cell repertoires in cytomegalovirus infection. TCRdb called the reads again in MiXCR, with one record for every CDR3 protein. The sample has around 120,000 distinct CDR3 sequences; roughly a quarter are singletons. Their recognized antigens are unknown. The sequenced sample was PBMCs, sequenced either directly or after in vitro stimulation (not recorded which). The receptors stem from a human donor in good health (CMV status not recorded). Some clones in this sample may be carry-over from other donors' samples.

This clonotype was detected a few times. The rearrangement uses TRBV10-3 and TRBJ1-2; 7 nucleotides agree with TRBD1. This CDR3 is 11 amino acids long. The J segment lost 3 bases and the V segment lost 9 bases, leaving 1 base of the junction unmatched. Germline CDR1 is ENHRY and CDR2 is SYGVKD. The CDR3 region has the DNA TGTGCCATAGGGACAGACTATGGCTACACCTTC. This encodes CAIGTDYGYTF.

This chain links TRBV28 with TRBJ2-1, with 11 positions matching TRBD2. Germline V lookup: CDR1 MDHEN, CDR2 SYDVKM. J gave up 4 bases and V 5 bases, and 10 bases lay outside the gene matches. The CDR3 runs to 17 residues. CDR3 residues: CASSLVLPSGRYNEQFF. The CDR3 DNA reads as TGTGCCAGCAGTCTTGTACTCCCTAGCGGGAGGTACAATGAGCAGTTCTTC.

This clonotype was counted only a few times. The rearrangement uses TRBV7-2 and TRBJ2-3, with D hard to call. The CDR3 consists of 15 residues. Germline lookup yields CDR1 SGHTA and CDR2 FQGNSA. Trimming stripped 1 base from V and 2 bases from J, with 10 bases between. CDR3 coding DNA: TGTGCCAGCAGCTTAGATCTGAGTTCCACAGATACGCAGTATTTT. Protein sequence: CASSLDLSSTDTQYF.

This clonotype was recorded many times. This chain connects TRBV12-3 or TRBV12-4 to TRBJ2-7; 8 bases are a match to TRBD1. The CDR3 is made up of 15 amino acids. V trimming: 4 bases; J trimming: 3 bases; junction bases outside the gene matches: 8. The CDR3 region has the DNA TGTGCCAGCAGTTACGGGACAGGTAGTCGCTACGAGCAGTACGTC. This gives the protein CASSYGTGSRYEQYV.

The DNA of the CDR3 is TGCAGCGTTGTACTAGCTAATAGAGATACGCAGTATTTT. As protein: CSVVLANRDTQYF. This chain joins TRBV29-1 and TRBJ2-3; tentative D call: TRBD2 (6 bases). Between the trimmed V and J ends, which lost 4 bases and 5 bases, there was a span of 13 bases. This CDR3 has 13 residues. CDR1 is SQVTM and CDR2 is ANQGSEA in the germline V gene.

This clonotype appeared a few times. CDR3 nucleotide sequence: TGTGCCAGCCATGGAGAGCGGGAGACCCAGTACTTC. As protein: CASHGERETQYF. V is TRBV6-1 and J is TRBJ2-5, with a tentative D call TRBD2 (5 bases). Deletions cut 8 bases from V and 5 bases from J, with 12 bases between. This CDR3 has 12 amino acids. Germline loops: CDR1 MNHNS, CDR2 SASEGT.

The V and J genes are TRBV28 and TRBJ1-1, with D unclear. Germline V gene sequence: CDR1 MDHEN, CDR2 SYDVKM. The CDR3 covers 14 residues. V gave up 6 bases and J gave up 3 bases, with 14 bases separating them. The CDR3: CASSATGRHTEAFF. CDR3 coding DNA: TGTGCCAGCAGCGCGACTGGGCGGCACACTGAAGCTTTCTTT.

This clonotype came up a few times. For the CDR3, the DNA is TGTGCCAGCAGTTTAGCCGGCACTGAAGCTTTCTTT. This codes for CASSLAGTEAFF. This chain uses TRBV12-3 or TRBV12-4 with TRBJ1-1; D uncertain. The CDR3 covers 12 residues. The ends were cut back, 0 bases at V and 4 bases at J, with 3 bases in the middle.

The genes are TRBV18 and TRBJ2-1; 9 nucleotides match TRBD2. The V gene end was trimmed by 3 bases and the J gene end by 14 bases; junction bases not matched to a gene: 5. Germline CDR1 is KGHSH and CDR2 is LQKENI. CDR3 length equals 12 residues. The CDR3 DNA reads as TGTGCCAGCTCACCCAGCGGGAGGACGGAGTTCTTC. It codes for CASSPSGRTEFF.

There are a few counts of this clonotype. One end of the junction does not line up with germline, which may come from a read error. This chain links TRBV6-1 with TRBJ1-6; D remains unclear. The CDR3 is 16 amino acids. CDR1 MNHNS and CDR2 SASEGT come from the germline V gene. The CDR3 DNA reads TGTGCCACCAGTGAACGAAGGTTGTATGCGGATTCACCCCTCCACTTT. As protein: CATSERRLYADSPLHF.

The chain combines TRBV27 with TRBJ2-1; unclear D gene. The CDR3 runs to 15 residues. From germline, CDR1 is MNHEY and CDR2 SMNVEV (reference sequence). The V end was cut by 4 bases, the J end by 7 bases, with 17 bases between. The CDR3 spells CASSYQMPSMNEQFF. The DNA for the CDR3 is TGTGCCAGCAGTTACCAGATGCCCAGCATGAATGAGCAGTTCTTC.

This clonotype was seen a few times. The CDR3 loop reads CASSHQQGATTNEKLFF. The CDR3 nucleotides are TGTGCCAGCAGCCATCAACAGGGGGCGACGACTAATGAAAAACTGTTTTTT. This chain uses TRBV4-2 with TRBJ1-4; 9 bases fit TRBD1. The CDR3 loop spans 17 amino acids. J gave up 2 bases and V 3 bases, and 7 bases lay outside the gene matches. Germline V gene data show CDR1 as LGHNA and CDR2 as YNFKEQ.

This clonotype was detected many times. The gene calls are TRBV5-4 and TRBJ2-1, with 10 bases that match TRBD2. Germline V gene data show CDR1 as SGHNT and CDR2 as YYREEE (reference sequence). With 2 bases clipped from V and 4 bases from J, the junction kept 3 bases outside the gene matches. The CDR3 covers 15 residues. The chain's CDR3 is CASSLGTSVYNEQFF. The CDR3 DNA is TGTGCCAGCAGCTTAGGGACTAGCGTGTACAATGAGCAGTTCTTC.

This clonotype occurred a few times. The chain combines TRBV28 with TRBJ2-1; D is undetermined. The germline V gene encodes CDR1 MDHEN and CDR2 SYDVKM. The CDR3 totals 15 residues. V was cut by 6 bases and J by 2 bases, with 14 bases left in between. The CDR3 sequence: CASSRRDTPYNEQFF. Written as DNA, the CDR3 is TGTGCCAGCAGCCGAAGAGACACTCCCTACAATGAGCAGTTCTTC.

A few counts support this clonotype. This rearrangement joins TRBV7-2 to TRBJ2-3; 9 positions match TRBD2. J was trimmed by 3 bases and V by 5 bases; bases with no gene match: 12. The CDR3 covers 17 residues. Germline V gene lookup returns CDR1 SGHTA and CDR2 FQGNSA. The DNA for the CDR3 is TGTGCCAGCAGCCTCTTTGGGGCTAGCGGGAATACAGATACGCAGTATTTT. Protein sequence: CASSLFGASGNTDTQYF.

This sequence joins TRBV5-4 and TRBJ2-1; TRBD2 matches at 7 bases. The CDR3 covers 16 residues. Germline V CDR1 and CDR2: SGHNT, YYREEE (reference sequence). Germline trimming cut 5 bases from V and 8 bases from J; bases unmatched to any gene: 16. CDR3 bases: TGTGCCAGCAGACAAAGACCCGGGACTACGAAAGATGAGCAGTTCTTC. Its protein product is CASRQRPGTTKDEQFF.

The V gene is TRBV7-2, the J gene TRBJ2-5; the D is unclear. Germline loops: CDR1 SGHTA, CDR2 FQGNSA. V was cut by 5 bases and J by 1 base, with 17 bases left in between. CDR3 size: 16 residues. CDR3 amino acids: CASSPHLGLGQETQYF. CDR3 sequence (DNA): TGTGCCAGCAGCCCCCACCTGGGGTTAGGCCAAGAGACCCAGTACTTC.

The chain couples TRBV19 to TRBJ1-3, with D perhaps matching TRBD1 (5 bases). Germline V gives CDR1 LNHDA, CDR2 SQIVND (reference sequence). The CDR3 extends over 15 amino acids. Trimming took 8 bases from V and 0 from J, leaving 14 bases between them. CDR3: CASRDRAYSGNTIYF. Here the CDR3 DNA reads TGTGCCAGTCGGGACCGCGCTTACTCTGGAAACACCATATATTTT.

This chain links TRBV4-2 with TRBJ1-2, with 9 bases aligning to TRBD1. CDR1 is LGHNA and CDR2 is YNFKEQ in the germline V gene. The length of the CDR3 is 14 residues. V shed 5 bases, J shed 5 bases, and the junction held 6 bases outside the gene matches. Here the CDR3 DNA reads TGTGCCAGCAGCGAAAACAGGGGGCTTTATGGCTACACCTTC. Translated: CASSENRGLYGYTF.

This clonotype came up many times. This sequence joins TRBV7-2 and TRBJ2-3, with D uncertain. CDR3 length: 16 residues. Germline CDR1 and CDR2: SGHTA and FQGNSA. Trimming pared 1 base from V and 0 bases from J, leaving 11 bases between. The CDR3 loop reads CASSLGTSPSTDTQYF. In DNA form, the CDR3 reads TGTGCCAGCAGCTTAGGGACGTCTCCTAGCACAGATACGCAGTATTTT.

The CDR3 is CSATAGQRNQPQHF. DNA for the CDR3: TGCAGTGCTACCGCGGGACAGCGGAATCAGCCCCAGCATTTT. The rearrangement links TRBV20-1 to TRBJ1-5, with 7 bases identical to TRBD1. The CDR3 is 14 amino acids. Germline loops: CDR1 DFQATT, CDR2 SNEGSKA (reference sequence). Trimming at V came to 4 bases and at J to 4 bases, leaving 7 bases not matched to a gene.

This clonotype came up many times. The V call is TRBV18, the J call TRBJ1-6; D call uncertain. Trimming removed 3 bases at V and 5 bases at J, with 8 bases between. The CDR3 covers 14 residues. The germline CDR1 and CDR2 sequences are KGHSH and LQKENI. CDR3 loop: CASSPDGNNSPLHF. CDR3 bases: TGTGCCAGCTCACCCGACGGGAATAATTCACCCCTCCACTTT.